Given below is one TCR beta chain in context. No antigen is known for it. Base qualities are missing; no much larger clone stands one base away. Its CDR3 holds 15 amino acids, cysteine through phenylalanine. The retained sequence is limited to the CDR3, 45 bases, with the frame set at the first base. Taken from the germline V gene, the CDR1 and CDR2 loops are SGHRS and YFSETQ. V loses 4 bases, J loses 1 base, and the germline ends lie 14 bases apart. The data originate from a study of cytomegalovirus exposure and HLA in healthy donors (dated by TCRdb to between 2016 and 2019). Study-wide context: According to an earlier analysis of a few hundred of the donors, about 179 million T cells yielded over 90 million unique TCR beta sequences and more than 250 Gb of sequence data. About five DR-DQ haplotypes were treated as single units for association and clustering because of strong linkage in the cohort. Among roughly 400 genotyped donors of the cohort, an average of 235,054 unique TCR beta nucleotide sequences were sequenced per donor, roughly 18% of them non-productive. In an earlier analysis of over 550 of the donors, high-throughput TCR beta sequencing was used to judge whether each TCR beta V gene segment behaved as functional or pseudogenic. The genetic ancestry cluster associated with self-reported Caucasian donors included 81% of the approximately 400 genotyped donors. Along with the approximately 600-subject first cohort, a separate validation cohort of around 120 different subjects was used. In the later analysis, no new phenotypic data were used to find candidate immune exposures; instead, reliance was placed on TCR beta sequences and their occurrence across donors. The number of typed donors differed by locus: 629-630 for A, B, C, DRB1 and DQB1; approximately 540 for DQA1; approximately 600 for DPA1; and around 470 for DPB1. The study profiled the T cell repertoires of hundreds of subjects by immunosequencing and related them to cytomegalovirus serostatus. Every repertoire in the discovery cohort had been generated on one and the same sequencing platform. A later analysis re-examined previously published TCR beta repertoires from more than 650 donors and added high-resolution HLA genotyping to investigate patterns of TCR occurrence. HLA typing included class I and class II loci at four-digit resolution. The study aimed to test whether signatures of past pathogen exposure could be identified by cataloging public T cell receptors. A later genetic analysis took genome-wide SNP genotypes for about three fifths of the 666 donors and used that subset as a discovery cohort. An early release that covered 500 to 800 HLA-typed donors contained about 300 gigabases of sequencing data and roughly 84 million unique TCR sequences. Donor age, sex, ethnicity and CMV serostatus were compiled together with the repertoire data. High-throughput TCR immunosequencing, statistical association of individual TCRs with disease status, and machine learning were combined to predict cytomegalovirus infection status. General conclusions and limits of the study: The earlier analysis of 587 of the donors excluded some 16 rarely observed V segments, including chromosome 9 orphons, because counts were too low. Immune exposure information for the cohort was limited to CMV serostatus. The study listed 150 to 200 TCR beta chains as associated with cytomegalovirus. A later genetic analysis reported fewer N-insertions in productive TCRs among donors in an Asian-associated ancestry cluster than the roughly 620-donor mean. A further reported finding was that TCR beta sequences accurately predicted the HLA-A and HLA-B alleles for most subjects in the first cohort. Most TCR sequences were observed very rarely across donors, whereas some public TCRs were present in many individuals. In a later analysis, most CMV-associated TCR beta chains were found to appear HLA-restricted, with HLA associations seemingly driven largely by CMV exposure. Strong co-occurrence of HLA alleles, especially DR and DQ, made assigning TCR associations to individual alleles difficult. Some IMGT-functional V segments, including TRBV6-2 and TRBV6-3, could not be distinguished by the 87-base-pair reads and were therefore excluded. Roughly uniform sequencing depth across donors was assumed in presence/absence analyses, although this assumption may not hold. The sequencing pipeline was judged likely to have produced a cluster of highly shared sequence variants as a technical artifact. In a later analysis, about 16,000 TCR beta sequences were associated with specific HLA alleles at a false discovery rate of 0.05. In a later analysis, HLA-associated TCR beta chains were found to be more clonally expanded and to have lower generation probabilities than equally common non-associated chains. V-gene and J-gene trimming of TCR beta chains was associated with a missense DCLRE1C variant in a later genetic analysis, and the association was replicated in an independent cohort. Only TCR beta chains were sequenced in this cohort, and the absence of alpha or paired-chain data limited detectable features. In a later analysis, TCR association rates were found to vary across HLA loci, with the most associated TCRs seen for DRB1 alleles and the fewest for HLA-C alleles. The classifier was reported to diagnose cytomegalovirus status with high specificity and sensitivity in both the original and validation cohorts. It was suggested by the authors that the approach could potentially be generalized to other disease states and immunological phenotypes. Because some donors lacked HLA typing at each locus, the association tests relied only on the typed subset. In an earlier analysis of roughly 500 of the donors, most TCR beta V segments appeared in productive rearrangements about 87% or about 30% of the time, broadly matching IMGT annotations. In vitro tests confirmed that three of the cytomegalovirus-associated TCR beta chains recognize cytomegalovirus antigens. In a later analysis, several top co-occurrence clusters were reported to appear linked to parvovirus B19, influenza, CMV and Epstein-Barr virus. Linkage disequilibrium might explain the correlated functional status among segregating V segments, but an unknown experimental factor could not be ruled out.

To prepare the library, the immunoSEQ multiplex PCR assay was applied. For the multiplex PCR, a mixture combining 60 forward primers for TCR Vbeta segments and 13 reverse primers for TCR Jbeta segments was used. A multiplex PCR assay on genomic DNA amplified the CDR3 region of rearranged TCR beta genes. The amplified TCR beta libraries were sequenced on the Illumina HiSeq System as 87-base-pair reads. The study's own analysis went as follows. A later analysis counted about 76 million unique TCR beta chains across the 640 or so repertoires, and 10 million to 12 million of these chains were shared by at least two donors. To remove PCR and sequencing errors, raw reads were error-corrected and collapsed into unique sequences using a nearest-neighbor algorithm that merged closely related sequences. CDR3 sequences were aligned to IMGT reference sequences to assign V, D and J gene segments. For a sequence to be retained, at least a six-nucleotide match to both a V gene segment and a J gene segment was required. Rearrangements were classified as productive when the CDR3 lacked stop codons and remained in frame with V and J, and all other rearrangements were classified as non-productive. Following IMGT convention, CDR3 was defined as the stretch from the second conserved V-encoded cysteine up to the conserved J-encoded phenylalanine. The earlier analysis of 450 to 750 of the donors excluded any sequence lacking an unambiguous match to a single V gene segment. An earlier analysis of several hundred of the donors called V segments functional above 56.7% productive rearrangements and segregating when the between-donor standard deviation exceeded 5%. A statistical classification framework was developed to diagnose cytomegalovirus status using the catalog of TCR beta chain sequences. In a later analysis, TCR nucleotide sequences were compared against IMGT/GENE-DB human TR gene sequences so that V and J genes could be assigned. Using the TCRdist pipeline, a later analysis assigned CDR3 sequences along with most-parsimonious VDJ recombination scenarios. A later analysis defined each TCR beta chain by its CDR3 amino acid sequence plus V-gene family, and excluded reads lacking a unique V-gene family. To address suspected cross-contamination and a sequencing artifact, a later analysis removed several hundred highly shared, low-generation-probability nucleotide sequences. In a later analysis, a clonal expansion index was calculated for each public chain from normalized within-repertoire ranks of inferred template counts. Generation probabilities in a later analysis came from a VDJ recombination model fitted to out-of-frame rearrangements, and those results were checked against IGoR. Hypergeometric tests were used in a later analysis to score TCR-TCR, TCR-HLA and TCR-CMV co-occurrence, with a repertoire-size bias correction applied to the TCR pairs. A later analysis estimated false discovery rates by permuting HLA or CMV assignments 20 times. In a later analysis, co-occurring TCRs were grouped with DBSCAN, and TCRdist sequence similarity was added when clustering was performed within HLA-allele-positive subsets. For co-occurrence clustering, repertoires with fewer than 30,000 or more than 120,000 public chains were excluded, along with a handful of repertoires with anomalous nucleotide sharing. TCRdb's version of the immuneACCESS table is confined to in-frame rearrangements and falls short of the full clone set. An unresolved V gene accounts for under half of the shortfall where checked; the remainder is of unknown origin. D and trimming were read from the DNA, whereas the V and J calls and clone size are those reported in that table. Here the sample has 200,000 to 250,000 clones; under 85% occur a single time. The ten largest make up roughly a tenth of the sample.

In total, approximately 700 healthy bone marrow donors made up the cohort. All cohort members were sampled while nominally healthy, although unrecorded immune exposures were likely present. The donor tested CMV seropositive, placing the donor among the roughly 300 seropositive members of the cohort. Each donor provided a peripheral blood sample, and peripheral blood mononuclear cells were used for TCR beta sequencing. The Qiagen DNeasy Blood Extraction Kit was used to extract genomic DNA from the blood cell samples. The specimen was PBMCs. This receptor was obtained from a woman between 45 and 65 years old in good health and CMV-seropositive. The chain uses TRBV5-1 and TRBJ1-1; TRBD1 is perhaps the D gene, given 5 matching bases. CDR3 region: CASSATTVWNTEAFF. The nucleotides are TGCGCCAGCAGCGCGACGACAGTGTGGAACACTGAAGCTTTCTTT.